This T cell receptor beta chain was obtained from a study of Ad26.COV2.S vaccination and SARS-CoV-2 variants (dated by TCRdb to about 2021). Background for the entire study: Donors in the vaccine arm were drawn from COV1001, a phase I-IIa trial of Ad26.COV2.S in healthy adults that was multicentre, randomized, double-blind and placebo-controlled. Ad26.COV2.S was administered intramuscularly at a dose of 5x10^10 or 1x10^11 viral particles, either as one shot or as two shots given 56 days apart. Sequencing of the TCRbeta repertoire served to evaluate the specificity and breadth of SARS-CoV-2-reactive T cell receptors following Ad26.COV2.S vaccination. The TCR-sequenced set comprised approximately 30 samples: some 20 Ad26.COV2.S vaccine recipients, 5 placebo recipients and 8 SARS-CoV-2 convalescent individuals. Trial participants were randomized into five groups of five, in which low-dose or high-dose Ad26.COV2.S was given once or twice, or placebo was given on both occasions. Throughout the experiments and outcome assessment, investigators stayed blinded to trial group allocation.

This specimen's treatment or condition label, interpreted: some 20 received Ad26.COV2.S at low or high dose, single or two shots; 5 received placebo; per-sample allocation not given. Repertoires of vaccine and placebo recipients were sequenced from samples taken on day 63 after the first injection. Between 29 July and 7 August 2020, Cohort 1b enrolled about 27 adults aged 18-55 years at one site in Boston, USA. Ad26.COV2.S was a replication-incompetent adenovirus type 26 vector expressing a prefusion-stabilized SARS-CoV-2 spike protein from the original Wuhan strain. Of note for this clone: No antigen is known for it. It has no much larger one-base neighbor in the sample; base qualities were not kept.

Results and caveats for the whole study, not just this receptor: After vaccination, spike-specific CD8+ and CD4+ T cell responses were reported to show substantial breadth. Comparable non-spike TCR breadth was observed between vaccine and placebo recipients, consistent with only spike being contained in the vaccine. Spike-specific TCR breadth was higher in Ad26.COV2.S recipients than in placebo recipients (P = 0.0014). The study lacked the statistical power to compare responses across vaccine doses or regimens. According to the authors, total T cell responses may have been underestimated by the TCR breadth and depth analyses.

As encoded in the germline V gene, CDR1 is SNHLY while CDR2 is FYNNEI. From cysteine to phenylalanine, the CDR3 is 12 amino acids long. Only the CDR3 DNA is retained, 36 bases long and in frame from the first base. The germline ends are 7 bases apart after V is trimmed by 5 bases and J by 2 bases. The immunoSEQ Assay was used to sequence TCRbeta CDR3 regions. After extraction, genomic DNA underwent amplification by bias-controlled multiplex PCR, followed by high-throughput sequencing. Per the source publication's procedure: To quantify the absolute abundance of each unique TCRbeta CDR3 region, sequences were collapsed and filtered. T cell fraction was estimated by normalizing TCRbeta template counts to usable DNA, which was measured by amplifying reference genes present in all nucleated cells. Repertoire TCRs were annotated as SARS-CoV-2-specific when V gene, CDR3 amino acid sequence and J gene were exactly matched to a known reactive TCR set. The reference SARS-CoV-2 TCR set was derived from MIRA and filtered for enrichment in COVID-19-positive ImmuneCODE repertoires, a step that removed public or cross-reactive TCRs. Using the MIRA antigens, annotated TCRs were further analysed by specific ORF or by position within an ORF. Breadth was defined as annotated unique rearrangements over total unique productive rearrangements; depth was the summed frequency of those rearrangements. Two-sided Wilcoxon rank-sum tests were applied when comparing TCR breadth between groups. TCRdb stores this immuneACCESS table with in-frame sequences only. Part of the clones is absent; in the studies checked, under half of the shortfall reflects unresolved V genes, and no reason is known for the rest. D and trimming come from the DNA, and the V and J calls and clone size come from that table. The sample includes about 330,000 clones, with 90% observed a single time. 5% to 6.5% of the sample is in the top ten clones.

The rearranged chain carries TRBV2 and TRBJ2-7; there is no confident call for the D gene. The input for sequencing was peripheral blood, taken in a trial of Ad26.COV2.S vaccine versus placebo. The receptor was derived from a person between 18 and 60 years old who received the Ad26.COV2.S COVID-19 vaccine or a placebo. The sequenced DNA is TGTGCCAGCAGTCCTCTGACCTACGAGCAGTACTTC. It codes for CASSPLTYEQYF. Supplemented by the reference TRBV2 and TRBJ2-7 proteins around the CDR3, the complete variable domain is EPEVTQTPSHQVTQMGQEVILRCVPISNHLYFYWYRQILGQKVEFLVSFYNNEISEKSEIFDDQFSVERPDGSNFTLKIRSTKLEDSAMYFCASSPLTYEQYFGPGTRLTVT.